This T cell receptor beta chain was sequenced in a study of shared clonotypes between healthy human individuals. Study summary: Per-donor plates numbered three CD4 naive, three CD4 memory, two CD8 naive and one CD8 memory.

The naive CD8 subset, CD45RO-negative cells positively selected for CCR7, excluded terminally differentiated effector memory CD45RA+ cells. Method: immunoSEQ multiplex PCR; TCRdb's copy keeps in-frame clones and lacks some. This table has roughly 2 million clones, over 85% appearing once. Sequenced: naive CD8+ T cells sorted from blood. This TCR was sampled from a man aged 18 to 35 in good health.

The CDR3 reads CASSLDSVSYEQYF. The CDR3 DNA reads as TGCGCCAGCAGCTTGGACAGCGTCTCCTACGAGCAGTACTTC. The V call is TRBV5-1, the J call TRBJ2-5; D is unclear. The J call is in doubt because the DNA end fits TRBJ2-7 better. There are 14 residues in the CDR3. Germline assignment: CDR1 SGHRS and CDR2 YFSETQ.